The rows below give T cell receptor beta chains drawn from one sample of a study of PD-1 blockade in classical Hodgkin lymphoma. The assay was immunoSEQ multiplex PCR, and TCRdb's table has in-frame clones only and misses some. The sample contains around 70,000 clones, about two thirds of which appear only once. Sequences were derived from peripheral blood mononuclear cells (PBMCs), sampled before the second cycle of nivolumab. These receptors came from a human donor with classical Hodgkin lymphoma. CDR3s include the opening cysteine and the closing phenylalanine or tryptophan. The D gene is left open where the match is weak. Where a row states a size, it is once, few, many or the class of an expanded clone; other rows omit it.

TRBV6-1,TRBJ1-2,NA,NA,TGTGCCAGCAGTGAATCCCAGTATGGCTACACCTTC,CASSESQYGYTF
TRBV6-6,TRBJ2-7,NA,NA,TGTGCCAGCAGTTACTCGGACAGATCCTACGAGCAGTACTTC,CASSYSDRSYEQYF
TRBV7-6,TRBJ2-7,TRBD2,many,TGTGCCAGCAGCGTAAACTTAGCGGGAGGCTCCGAGCAGTACTTC,CASSVNLAGGSEQYF
TRBV7-2,TRBJ2-7,TRBD2,NA,TGTGCCAGCAGCATCTCTAGCGGGGGGACTCCCTACGAGCAGTACTTC,CASSISSGGTPYEQYF
TRBV27,TRBJ2-7,NA,once,TGTGCCAGCAGTTTAAGTAGCGCAGGCGAGCAGTACTTC,CASSLSSAGEQYF
TRBV27,TRBJ2-3,NA,NA,TGTGCCAGCAGTTTATCTGGCCTAGGGATCCTAGGAGGCACAGATACGCAGTATTTT,CASSLSGLGILGGTDTQYF
TRBV28,TRBJ2-6,TRBD1,medium-sized,TGTGCCAGCAGTTCCAGGACAGGGGGCTCTGGGGCCAACGTCCTGACTTTC,CASSSRTGGSGANVLTF
TRBV6-1,TRBJ2-7,TRBD2,NA,TGTGCCAGCAGGATACTAGCGGGAGATTCCTACGAGCAGTACTTC,CASRILAGDSYEQYF
TRBV9,TRBJ2-5,TRBD2,once,TGTGCCAGCAGCGTATGGCGGGGGGGGGAGACCCAGTACTTC,CASSVWRGGETQYF
TRBV11-2,TRBJ2-3,NA,NA,TGTGCCAGCAGCGGGGCAGGGGCGCGGTTAACAGATACGCAGTATTTT,CASSGAGARLTDTQYF
TRBV10-1,TRBJ1-5,NA,medium-sized,TGCGCCAGCTGCATACTTAGCAATCAGCCCCAGCATTTT,CASCILSNQPQHF
TRBV27,TRBJ2-3,NA,few,TGTGCCAGCAGTTTTAGCGAGGCTAGCACAGATACGCAGTATTTT,CASSFSEASTDTQYF
TRBV5-6,TRBJ1-2,TRBD1,NA,TGTGCCAGCAGCCCGACAGGGTTCTATGGCTACACCTTC,CASSPTGFYGYTF
TRBV27,TRBJ2-5,TRBD2,NA,TGTGCCAGCAGTTTATTCGGCGGGGGGCCCGAGACCCAGTACTTC,CASSLFGGGPETQYF
TRBV5-1,TRBJ1-1,NA,NA,TGCGCCAGCAGGTTGGACAGAGGCATCACTGAAGCTTTCTTT,CASRLDRGITEAFF
TRBV6-6,TRBJ1-2,NA,NA,TGTGCCAGCAGTTATGGTCACCGCTATGGCTACACCTTC,CASSYGHRYGYTF
TRBV10-3,TRBJ2-7,NA,NA,TGTGCCATCAGTGGGGGGACCAAACCCTCCTCCTACGAGCAGTACTTC,CAISGGTKPSSYEQYF
TRBV13,TRBJ2-3,NA,NA,TGTGCCAGCAGCCCCTCGGAGGATAGAAATACGCAGTATTTT,CASSPSEDRNTQYF
TRBV7-2,TRBJ2-1,TRBD1,NA,TGTGCCAGCAGCACACGGACAGGGGGCAGGGATGAGCAGTTCTTC,CASSTRTGGRDEQFF
TRBV2,TRBJ2-1,TRBD2,NA,TGTGCCAGCAGTGACCCTAGCGGGGACAATGAGCAGTTCTTC,CASSDPSGDNEQFF
TRBV7-8,TRBJ1-5,NA,NA,TGTGCCAGCAGCCCGTTAAGGGGAGGGGGTCGGCCCCAGCATTTT,CASSPLRGGGRPQHF
TRBV13,TRBJ2-6,TRBD1,once,TGTGCCAGCAGCCCCTTGACGGGACAGGGATCTGGGGCCAACGTCCTGACTTTC,CASSPLTGQGSGANVLTF
TRBV5-5,TRBJ1-1,NA,NA,TGTGCCAGCAGCCCGGAATGGCTCGCGAACACTGAAGCTTTCTTT,CASSPEWLANTEAFF
TRBV5-1,TRBJ2-1,NA,NA,TGCGCCAGCAGCGCCGCTGGATCCTACAATGAGCAGTTCTTC,CASSAAGSYNEQFF
TRBV7-6,TRBJ1-2,NA,NA,TGTGCCAGCAGCTTAGCGATCGGGGTTAACTATGGCTACACCTTC,CASSLAIGVNYGYTF
TRBV29-1,TRBJ2-1,NA,NA,TGCAGCGTTGAAGGAGGGGACCTCTACAATGAGCAGTTCTTC,CSVEGGDLYNEQFF
TRBV28,TRBJ1-2,TRBD1,NA,TGTGCCAGCAGGGAAAGTTGGGGCGACAGGGCCTATGGCTACACCTTC,CASRESWGDRAYGYTF
TRBV28,TRBJ2-1,NA,few,TGTGCCAGCAGTTTGTATACGGGTAACAATGAGCAGTTCTTC,CASSLYTGNNEQFF
TRBV2,TRBJ2-7,NA,few,TGTGCCAGCAGTGCCCAGAACTACGAGCAGTACTTC,CASSAQNYEQYF
TRBV15,TRBJ2-5,NA,NA,TGTGCCACCAGCAACAAGGGGAAGGGCCTTGGGGAGACCCAGTACTTC,CATSNKGKGLGETQYF
TRBV6-6,TRBJ2-2,TRBD2,NA,TGTGCCAGCAGTTACAGGGAGGGGACCGGGGAGCTGTTTTTT,CASSYREGTGELFF
TRBV9,TRBJ2-1,NA,NA,TGTGCCAGCAGCGTAGATGGGGAGCCGACGAGCTCCTACAATGAGCAGTTCTTC,CASSVDGEPTSSYNEQFF
TRBV5-5,TRBJ1-3,NA,NA,TGTGCCAGCAGCTTGGTGTTGGGCACTGGAAACACCATATATTTT,CASSLVLGTGNTIYF
TRBV29-1,TRBJ1-1,NA,many,TGCAGCGTTAGTGACGGACTGAACACTGAAGCTTTCTTT,CSVSDGLNTEAFF
TRBV2,TRBJ1-4,NA,NA,TGTGCCAGCAGTGTGGGTGGGGGATCTAATGAAAAACTGTTTTTT,CASSVGGGSNEKLFF
TRBV7-9,TRBJ1-1,NA,NA,TGTGCCAGCAGCCCTTGGACCGAGAACACTGAAGCTTTCTTT,CASSPWTENTEAFF
TRBV4-2,TRBJ2-7,NA,once,TGTGCCAGCAGCCAAGATGGGCCTAAGAGCGAGCAGTACTTC,CASSQDGPKSEQYF
TRBV27,TRBJ1-5,NA,NA,TGTGCCAGCAGTTTATGGGGTCAGCCCCAGCATTTT,CASSLWGQPQHF
TRBV28,TRBJ1-2,NA,NA,TGTGCCAGCACCTTAGGACAGCCCTATGGCTACACCTTC,CASTLGQPYGYTF